The rows below give T cell receptor beta chains drawn from one sample of a study of CD8 T cells in Susac syndrome. From the immunoSEQ multiplex PCR reads, TCRdb called clonotypes with MiXCR, one entry per CDR3 protein. This table holds just over 150,000 distinct CDR3 sequences, around 95% found once. Sequenced: CD4+ T cells from PBMCs. Source of these receptors: a human donor with Susac syndrome. Both conserved end residues are part of each CDR3. A D gene is named only where the DNA matches it firmly. The size entry is marked missing in some rows and otherwise reads once, few, many or a size class.

v_call: TRBV19; d_call: TRBD1; j_call: TRBJ2-6; clone_size: NA; cdr3_aa: CASSPWDRWSSGANVLTF; cdr3_nt: TGTGCCAGTAGTCCCTGGGACAGGTGGTCCTCTGGGGCCAACGTCCTGACTTTC
v_call: TRBV5-1; d_call: TRBD2; j_call: TRBJ2-2; clone_size: NA; cdr3_aa: CASSASGAVNTGELFF; cdr3_nt: TGCGCCAGCAGCGCCAGCGGGGCCGTGAACACCGGGGAGCTGTTTTTT
v_call: TRBV29-1; d_call: NA; j_call: TRBJ2-5; clone_size: NA; cdr3_aa: CSASGGGQTQYF; cdr3_nt: TGCAGCGCCTCGGGGGGCGGGCAGACCCAGTACTTC
v_call: TRBV9; d_call: NA; j_call: TRBJ2-2; clone_size: NA; cdr3_aa: CASSVEVFGELFF; cdr3_nt: TGTGCCAGCAGCGTAGAGGTCTTCGGGGAGCTGTTTTTT
v_call: TRBV7-9; d_call: NA; j_call: TRBJ2-3; clone_size: NA; cdr3_aa: CASSTQSPDTQYF; cdr3_nt: TGTGCCAGCAGCACTCAGTCCCCAGATACGCAGTATTTT
v_call: TRBV6-5; d_call: TRBD2; j_call: TRBJ2-5; clone_size: NA; cdr3_aa: CASQRTRRETQYF; cdr3_nt: TGTGCCAGCCAGAGGACTAGGAGAGAGACCCAGTACTTC
v_call: TRBV3-1; d_call: NA; j_call: TRBJ2-3; clone_size: NA; cdr3_aa: CASSQGWGGIGTDTQYF; cdr3_nt: TGTGCCAGCAGCCAAGGTTGGGGGGGCATCGGCACAGATACGCAGTATTTT
v_call: TRBV5-3; d_call: NA; j_call: TRBJ2-2; clone_size: NA; cdr3_aa: CASSLGRISNTGELFF; cdr3_nt: TGTGCCAGCAGCTTGGGAAGGATTTCTAACACCGGGGAGCTGTTTTTT
v_call: TRBV6-6; d_call: TRBD1; j_call: TRBJ2-5; clone_size: NA; cdr3_aa: CASSSGQGATETQYF; cdr3_nt: TGTGCCAGCAGTTCGGGACAGGGGGCAACGGAGACCCAGTACTTC
v_call: TRBV12-3/TRBV12-4; d_call: TRBD2; j_call: TRBJ2-1; clone_size: NA; cdr3_aa: CASSLARLAGEGEQFF; cdr3_nt: TGTGCCAGCAGTTTAGCGCGGCTAGCGGGGGAGGGGGAGCAGTTCTTC
v_call: TRBV5-6; d_call: NA; j_call: TRBJ2-5; clone_size: once; cdr3_aa: CASSFSRGAETQYF; cdr3_nt: TGTGCCAGCAGCTTTTCACGCGGGGCCGAGACCCAGTACTTC
v_call: TRBV13; d_call: NA; j_call: TRBJ2-7; clone_size: NA; cdr3_aa: CASSLRERTYEQYF; cdr3_nt: TGTGCCAGCAGCTTACGGGAGAGAACCTACGAGCAGTACTTC
v_call: TRBV7-2; d_call: NA; j_call: TRBJ1-1; clone_size: once; cdr3_aa: CASSPKQVGAFF; cdr3_nt: TGTGCCAGCAGCCCAAAACAGGTCGGAGCTTTCTTT
v_call: TRBV15; d_call: NA; j_call: TRBJ2-1; clone_size: once; cdr3_aa: CATSNKGYNEQFF; cdr3_nt: TGTGCCACCAGCAACAAGGGGTACAATGAGCAGTTCTTC
v_call: TRBV5-1; d_call: TRBD2; j_call: TRBJ2-3; clone_size: NA; cdr3_aa: CASSLVSNGGAAADTQYF; cdr3_nt: TGCGCCAGCAGCTTGGTGTCGAACGGGGGGGCCGCGGCAGATACGCAGTATTTT
v_call: TRBV15; d_call: NA; j_call: TRBJ1-5; clone_size: NA; cdr3_aa: CATSRGAASQPQHF; cdr3_nt: TGTGCCACCAGCAGAGGAGCGGCTAGTCAGCCCCAGCATTTT
v_call: TRBV7-2; d_call: NA; j_call: TRBJ2-4; clone_size: NA; cdr3_aa: CASSSTAPGFGIQYF; cdr3_nt: TGTGCCAGCAGCTCGACTGCCCCGGGTTTCGGCATTCAGTACTTC